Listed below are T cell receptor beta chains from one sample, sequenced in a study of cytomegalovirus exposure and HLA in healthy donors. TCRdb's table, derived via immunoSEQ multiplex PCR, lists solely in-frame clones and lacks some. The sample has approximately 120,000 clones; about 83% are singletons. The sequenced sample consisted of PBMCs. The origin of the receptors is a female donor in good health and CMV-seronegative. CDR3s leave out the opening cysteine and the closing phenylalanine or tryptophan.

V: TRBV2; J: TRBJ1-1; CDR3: ASSDRGTEAF
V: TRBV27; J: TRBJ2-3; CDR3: ASLLSGGRSTDTQY
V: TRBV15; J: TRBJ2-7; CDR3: ATSRGAFTGITTYEQY
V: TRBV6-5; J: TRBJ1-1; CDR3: ASRRQVRFTEAF
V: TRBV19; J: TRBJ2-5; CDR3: ASSISIQETQY
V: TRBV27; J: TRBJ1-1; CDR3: ASSPRTGTEAF
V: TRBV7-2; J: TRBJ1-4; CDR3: ASRGQGTTTNEKLF
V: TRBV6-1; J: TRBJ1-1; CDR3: ASSELAWNTEAF
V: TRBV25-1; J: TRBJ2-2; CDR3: ASSARQVLNTGELF
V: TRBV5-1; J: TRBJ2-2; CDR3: ASSSGQGVPGELF
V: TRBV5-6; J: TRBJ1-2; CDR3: ASSFSVGYT
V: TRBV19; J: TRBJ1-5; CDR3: ASSKHRGLDQPQH
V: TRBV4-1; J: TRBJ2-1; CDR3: ASSQGILGGGLGEQF
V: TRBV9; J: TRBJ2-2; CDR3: ASSVTWEGGVGELF
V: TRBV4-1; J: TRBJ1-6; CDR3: ASSPEHTGTGINSPLH
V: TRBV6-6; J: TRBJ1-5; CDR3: ASSIDRANQPQH
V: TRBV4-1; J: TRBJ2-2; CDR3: ASSQQVPNTGELF
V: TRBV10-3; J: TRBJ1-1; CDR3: ATTGDRGLNTEAF
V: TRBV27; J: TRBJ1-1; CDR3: ASTLTGRGTEAF
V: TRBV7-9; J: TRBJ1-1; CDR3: SSSLGTAEAF
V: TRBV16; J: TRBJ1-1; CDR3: ASSHTIGRDTEAF
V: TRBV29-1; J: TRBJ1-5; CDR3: SVEEESNQPQH
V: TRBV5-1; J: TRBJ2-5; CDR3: ASSFLASSGFQETQY
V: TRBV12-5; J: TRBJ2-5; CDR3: ASGLVQGATETQY
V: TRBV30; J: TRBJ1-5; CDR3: AWSVHLTGTSNQPQH
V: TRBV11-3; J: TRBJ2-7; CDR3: ASSRGAGRGYCYEQY
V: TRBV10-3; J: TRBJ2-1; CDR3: AISDLGALGQF
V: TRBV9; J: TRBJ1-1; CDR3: ASSVGPDRNTEAF
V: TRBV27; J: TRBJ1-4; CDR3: ASSLWAQTNEKLF
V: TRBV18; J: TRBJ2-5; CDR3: ASSPTEETQY
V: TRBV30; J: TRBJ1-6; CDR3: AWTGFVDSPLH
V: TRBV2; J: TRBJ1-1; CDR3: ASPGGEGNTEAF
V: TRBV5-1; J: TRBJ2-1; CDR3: ASSLASGGTYNEQF
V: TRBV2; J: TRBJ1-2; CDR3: ASSEDPRGYGYT
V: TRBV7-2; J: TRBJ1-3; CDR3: ASSLVVGDYGNTIY
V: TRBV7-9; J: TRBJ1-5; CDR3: ASSSVQGPQPQH
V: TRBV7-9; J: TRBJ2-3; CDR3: ASSPSGGITDTQY
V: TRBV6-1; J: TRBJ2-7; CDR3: ASSERGRAYEQY
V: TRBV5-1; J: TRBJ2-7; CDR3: ASILRWELSYEQY
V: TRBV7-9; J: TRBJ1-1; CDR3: ASSPTQGNTEAF
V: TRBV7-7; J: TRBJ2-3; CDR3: ASSADRGSTDTQY
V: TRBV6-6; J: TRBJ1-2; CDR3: AIPRVGGGYT
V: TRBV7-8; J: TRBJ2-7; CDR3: ASSHSRTGFGEQY
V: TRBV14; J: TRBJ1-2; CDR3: ASSQSGGRRGYT
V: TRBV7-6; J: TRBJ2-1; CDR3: ASSLISGGAGEQF
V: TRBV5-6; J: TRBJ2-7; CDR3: ASGPGLGFVYEQY
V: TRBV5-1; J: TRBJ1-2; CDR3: ASSLRAGVYGYT
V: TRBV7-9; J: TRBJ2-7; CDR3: ASSLALGAGGPYEQY
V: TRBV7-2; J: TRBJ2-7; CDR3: ASSLDRFEQY
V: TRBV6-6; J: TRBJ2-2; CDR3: ATAEMNTGELF